This passage covers 22 T cell receptor beta chains from one sample sequenced in a study of T cells after yellow fever vaccination. TCRdb reprocessed the 5' RACE reads with MiXCR, giving one entry per CDR3 protein. The sample holds 300,000 to 450,000 distinct CDR3 sequences, roughly 8% seen once. Sequences were derived from PBMCs, sampled approximately 40 days after the first yellow fever vaccination. The receptor source for this set is a man between 18 and 29 years old who received the YFV17D yellow fever vaccine.

This clonotype was recorded at least ten times. This rearrangement joins TRBV29-1 to TRBJ1-2; D gene uncertain. The CDR3 is made up of 11 amino acids. The ends were cut back, 4 bases at V and 0 bases at J, with 3 bases in the middle. The germline gives CDR1 SQVTM, CDR2 ANQGSEA. This CDR3 reads CSVGANYGYTF. In DNA, the CDR3 is TGCAGCGTTGGAGCTAACTATGGCTACACCTTC.

This clonotype was detected only a few times. The rearrangement uses TRBV10-3 and TRBJ1-2, with 9 nucleotides matching TRBD1. CDR1 and CDR2 (germline): ENHRY, SYGVKD. Trimming took 4 bases from V and 4 from J; bases not matched to a gene: 4. This CDR3 region has 14 residues. The CDR3, as DNA: TGTGCCATCAGTGGGGGGACAGGGATCTATGGCTACACCTTC. It yields the protein CAISGGTGIYGYTF.

This chain links TRBV5-1 with TRBJ2-1, with a tentative D call TRBD1 (7 bases). Germline values: CDR1 SGHRS, CDR2 YFSETQ. The V and J ends lost 4 bases and 5 bases respectively, with 10 bases between them. This CDR3 comprises 13 residues. This CDR3 is CASSAGQNNEQFF. CDR3 in DNA: TGCGCCAGCAGCGCGGGACAGAACAATGAGCAGTTCTTC.

The rearrangement uses TRBV7-8 and TRBJ1-1; the D is unclear. Germline CDR1 SGHVS, CDR2 FQNEAQ. Trimming pared 5 bases from V and 2 bases from J, leaving 18 bases between. The CDR3 is 16 residues long. The CDR3 here is CASSTPRTGANTEAFF. In DNA form, the CDR3 reads TGTGCCAGCAGCACACCACGTACGGGAGCCAACACTGAAGCTTTCTTT.

Only a few counts were recorded for this clonotype. J is TRBJ2-2 and V is TRBV5-1; 8 positions match TRBD2. Germline V CDR1 and CDR2: SGHRS, YFSETQ. There are 18 residues in the CDR3. V trimming: 1 base; J trimming: 1 base; junction bases outside the gene matches: 9. The CDR3 nucleotides are TGCGCCAGCAGCTTGAATCCAGCGGGGGCCCAGAACACCGGGGAGCTGTTTTTT. As protein: CASSLNPAGAQNTGELFF.

There are many counts of this clonotype. The chain has TRBV4-1 and TRBJ2-5, with a tentative D call TRBD1 (6 bases). Trimming removed 2 bases at V and 5 bases at J, with 9 bases between. Germline-derived CDR1 and CDR2 are MGHRA and YSYEKL. The CDR3 is made up of 13 amino acids. The CDR3 DNA sequence: TGCGCCAGCAGCCAACAGGGGCGGGAGACCCAGTACTTC. Translating gives CASSQQGRETQYF.

This clonotype was observed many times. The V gene is TRBV7-3, the J gene TRBJ2-7, with 8 bases lining up with TRBD2. The germline CDR1 and CDR2 sequences are SGHTA and FQGTGA. Trimming took 5 bases from V and 3 from J; bases not matched to a gene: 3. This CDR3 is 13 amino acids long. The CDR3 DNA is TGTGCCAGCAGCGAGGCGGGGGGCTACGAGCAGTACTTC. Translated: CASSEAGGYEQYF.

In its sample, this clonotype was seen a few times. The chain couples TRBV5-1 to TRBJ2-3; 10 nucleotides agree with TRBD1. Germline V gene lookup returns CDR1 SGHRS and CDR2 YFSETQ. The CDR3 is made up of 14 amino acids. The J segment lost 1 base and the V segment lost 9 bases, leaving 5 bases of the junction unmatched. This CDR3 reads CANTGTGGTDTQYF. The DNA of the CDR3 is TGCGCCAACACCGGGACAGGGGGCACAGATACGCAGTATTTT.

The rearrangement joins TRBV7-9 to TRBJ1-1; TRBD1 is a possible D gene (5 bases). Germline lookup yields CDR1 SEHNR and CDR2 FQNEAQ (reference sequence). There are 15 residues in the CDR3. V dropped 5 bases and J dropped 0 bases, with 13 bases sitting between them. CDR3 amino acids: CASSRDGSMNTEAFF. CDR3 nucleotide sequence: TGTGCCAGCAGCCGGGACGGGAGTATGAACACTGAAGCTTTCTTT.

This clonotype was counted between two and nine times. J is TRBJ2-5 and V is TRBV11-1; 14 nucleotides line up with TRBD2. The germline gives CDR1 SGHAT, CDR2 FQDESV (reference sequence). This CDR3 region has 18 residues. V shed 5 bases and J 0 bases; nucleotides not matched to a gene: 8. Here the CDR3 DNA reads TGTGCCAGCAGCCTCGGACTAGCGGGGGGCTTGTACCAAGAGACCCAGTACTTC. Translation: CASSLGLAGGLYQETQYF.

About this clonotype itself: This may be a read error: a much more frequent sequence differs by one nucleotide. The chain links TRBV20-1 to TRBJ1-1; 7 bases are a match to TRBD1. After removal of 5 bases from V and 0 bases from J, the junction contained 6 bases not matched to a gene. CDR1 is DFQATT and CDR2 is SNEGSKA in the germline V gene (reference sequence). The CDR3 sequence is 14 residues long. CDR3 nucleotide sequence: TGCAGTGCTCGTCCCGGGACAGTGAACACTGAAGCTTTCTTT. Encoded protein: CSARPGTVNTEAFF.

At least ten counts were recorded for this clonotype. The rearrangement uses TRBV20-1 and TRBJ2-3; D tentatively reads TRBD1 or TRBD2 (5 bases each). Germline V lookup: CDR1 DFQATT, CDR2 SNEGSKA (reference sequence). The V end was cut by 7 bases, the J end by 0 bases, with 11 bases between. The CDR3 length is 13 residues. The CDR3 loop reads CSGWDPSTDTQYF. For the CDR3, the DNA is TGCAGTGGATGGGACCCCAGCACAGATACGCAGTATTTT.

This clonotype was found many times. V gene TRBV6-4 combines with J gene TRBJ2-3, with 7 nucleotides matching TRBD1. Per germline, CDR1 MRHNA and CDR2 SNTAGT. The CDR3 is 15 amino acids. V trimming: 0 bases; J trimming: 3 bases; junction bases outside the gene matches: 3. CDR3 amino acids: CASSDSQGSTDTQYF. The CDR3 DNA is TGTGCCAGCAGTGACTCACAGGGGTCAACAGATACGCAGTATTTT.

This clonotype was found a few times. The chain uses TRBV27 and TRBJ1-1; perhaps TRBD1 as D (6 bases). Germline loops: CDR1 MNHEY, CDR2 SMNVEV (reference sequence). V lost 3 bases, J lost 3 bases, and 14 bases lay in between. The CDR3 loop spans 15 amino acids. The CDR3: CASSFFAGADTEAFF. As DNA, the CDR3 is TGTGCCAGCAGTTTCTTCGCGGGGGCTGACACTGAAGCTTTCTTT.

The V and J genes are TRBV11-3 and TRBJ2-3; no reliable D call. CDR1 is SGHNT, CDR2 YENEEA, per germline. V was clipped by 6 bases and J by 6 bases, with 10 bases between them. This CDR3 comprises 12 residues. The CDR3 here is CASSVLGDTQYF. CDR3 coding DNA: TGTGCCAGCAGTGTGTTGGGGGATACGCAGTATTTT.

This clonotype was seen a handful of times. V usage is TRBV12-3 or TRBV12-4 and J usage is TRBJ2-1, with 11 bases fitting TRBD2. The CDR3 has 15 residues. The trim removed 6 bases at V and 4 bases at J, leaving 5 bases unmatched. CDR3 amino acids: CASSPGLAEYNEQFF. The CDR3 DNA reads TGTGCCAGCAGCCCGGGACTAGCGGAGTACAATGAGCAGTTCTTC.

There are many counts of this clonotype. The chain recombines TRBV7-9 with TRBJ2-7; D uncertain. Germline V gene data show CDR1 as SEHNR and CDR2 as FQNEAQ (reference sequence). CDR3 length equals 13 residues. V dropped 4 bases and J dropped 2 bases, with 9 bases sitting between them. The CDR3 protein is CASSSGHTYEQYF. DNA for the CDR3: TGTGCCAGCAGCTCGGGTCATACCTACGAGCAGTACTTC.

This clonotype was detected ten times or more. The chain recombines TRBV9 with TRBJ1-4; D unresolved. Trimming cost V 5 bases and J 8 bases, with 13 bases left between them. This CDR3 comprises 13 residues. The germline V gene encodes CDR1 SGDLS and CDR2 YYNGEE. The CDR3 coding sequence is TGTGCCAGCAGTCCAGGACCGGACGAAAAACTGTTTTTT. This encodes CASSPGPDEKLFF. Combining the CDR3 with reference TRBV9 and TRBJ1-4 gives the whole variable domain DSGVTQTPKHLITATGQRVTLRCSPRSGDLSVYWYQQSLDQGLQFLIQYYNGEERAKGNILERFSAQQFPDLHSELNLSSLELGDSALYFCASSPGPDEKLFFGSGTQLSVL.

The chain employs TRBV29-1 and TRBJ2-7; 12 bases align to TRBD2. The CDR3 extends over 14 amino acids. Germline values: CDR1 SQVTM, CDR2 ANQGSEA. The CDR3 protein is CSSSSSGGAHEQYF. As DNA, the CDR3 is TGCAGTTCAAGCTCTAGCGGGGGGGCCCACGAGCAGTACTTC.

This chain joins TRBV12-3 or TRBV12-4 and TRBJ1-6; D not certain. The CDR3 sequence is 14 residues long. Trimming left V 5 bases short and J 6 bases short, with 11 bases between. DNA for the CDR3: TGTGCCAGCAGTCGGGTAAACCTTAATTCACCCCTCCACTTT. It yields the protein CASSRVNLNSPLHF.

Note on this clonotype: A read error may produce the germline difference seen at one junction end. V is TRBV5-4 and J is TRBJ2-1; D is unclear. Germline V gives CDR1 SGHNT, CDR2 YYREEE (reference sequence). The CDR3 consists of 12 residues. CDR3 bases: TGTGCCAGCGGCTTAGGGCTAAATGAGCAGTTCTTC. This translates into CASGLGLNEQFF.

V and J are TRBV20-1 and TRBJ2-3; D might be TRBD2 (6 bases). Germline lookup yields CDR1 DFQATT and CDR2 SNEGSKA (reference sequence). V lost 3 bases to trimming and J lost 2 bases, with 15 bases between them. The CDR3 is 15 residues long. In DNA form, the CDR3 reads TGCAGTGCTAGTCAATCTAGCGAGGTCACAGATACGCAGTATTTT. Its translation is CSASQSSEVTDTQYF.